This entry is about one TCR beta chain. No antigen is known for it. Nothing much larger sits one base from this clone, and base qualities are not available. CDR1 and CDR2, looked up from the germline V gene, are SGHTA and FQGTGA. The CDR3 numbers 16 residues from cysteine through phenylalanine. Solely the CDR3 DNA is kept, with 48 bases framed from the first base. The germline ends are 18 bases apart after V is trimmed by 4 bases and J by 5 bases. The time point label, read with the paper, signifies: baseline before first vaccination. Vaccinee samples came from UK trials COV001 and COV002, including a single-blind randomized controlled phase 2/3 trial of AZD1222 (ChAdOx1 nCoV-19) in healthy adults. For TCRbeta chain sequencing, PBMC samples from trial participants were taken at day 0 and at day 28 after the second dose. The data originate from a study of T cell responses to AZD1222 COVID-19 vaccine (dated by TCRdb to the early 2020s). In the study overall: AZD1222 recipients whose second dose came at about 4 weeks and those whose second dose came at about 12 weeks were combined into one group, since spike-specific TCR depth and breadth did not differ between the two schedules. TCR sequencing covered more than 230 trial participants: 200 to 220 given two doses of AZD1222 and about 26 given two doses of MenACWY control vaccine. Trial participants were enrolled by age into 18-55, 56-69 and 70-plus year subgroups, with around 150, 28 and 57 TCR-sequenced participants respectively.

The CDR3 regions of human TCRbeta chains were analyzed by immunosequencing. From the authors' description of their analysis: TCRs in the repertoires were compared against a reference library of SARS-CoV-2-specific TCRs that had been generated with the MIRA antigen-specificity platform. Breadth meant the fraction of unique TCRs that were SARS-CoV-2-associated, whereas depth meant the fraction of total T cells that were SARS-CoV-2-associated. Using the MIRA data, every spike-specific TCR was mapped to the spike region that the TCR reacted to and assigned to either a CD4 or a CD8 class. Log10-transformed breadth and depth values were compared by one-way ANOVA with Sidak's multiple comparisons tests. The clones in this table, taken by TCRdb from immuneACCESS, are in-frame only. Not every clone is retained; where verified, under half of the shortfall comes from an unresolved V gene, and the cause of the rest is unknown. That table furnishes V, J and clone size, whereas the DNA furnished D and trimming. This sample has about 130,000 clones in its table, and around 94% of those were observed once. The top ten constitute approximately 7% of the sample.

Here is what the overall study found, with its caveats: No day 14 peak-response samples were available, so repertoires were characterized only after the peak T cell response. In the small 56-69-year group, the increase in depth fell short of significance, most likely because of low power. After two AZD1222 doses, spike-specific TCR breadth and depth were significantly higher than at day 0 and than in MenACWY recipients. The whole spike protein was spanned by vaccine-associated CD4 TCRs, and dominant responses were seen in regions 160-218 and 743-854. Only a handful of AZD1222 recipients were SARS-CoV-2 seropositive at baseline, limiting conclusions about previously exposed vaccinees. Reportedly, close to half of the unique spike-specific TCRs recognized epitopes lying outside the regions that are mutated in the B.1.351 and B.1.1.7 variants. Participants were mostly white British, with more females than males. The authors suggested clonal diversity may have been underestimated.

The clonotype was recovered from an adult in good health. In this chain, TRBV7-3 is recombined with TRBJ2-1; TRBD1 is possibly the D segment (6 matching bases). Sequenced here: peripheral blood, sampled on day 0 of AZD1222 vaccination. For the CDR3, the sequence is CASSSQQGIGNNEQFF. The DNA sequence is TGTGCCAGCAGCTCACAACAGGGTATCGGGAACAATGAGCAGTTCTTC.